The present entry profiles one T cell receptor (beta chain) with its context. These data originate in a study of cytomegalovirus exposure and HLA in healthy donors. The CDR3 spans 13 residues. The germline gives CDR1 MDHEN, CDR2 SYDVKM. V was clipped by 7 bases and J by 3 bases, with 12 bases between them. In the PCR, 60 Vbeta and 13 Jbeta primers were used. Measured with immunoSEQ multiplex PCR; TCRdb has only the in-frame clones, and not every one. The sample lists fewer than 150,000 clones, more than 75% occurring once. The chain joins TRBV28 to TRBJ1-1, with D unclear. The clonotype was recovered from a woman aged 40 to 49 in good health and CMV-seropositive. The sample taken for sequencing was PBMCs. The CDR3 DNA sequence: TGTGCCAGCATCGGCGGCACATACACTGAAGCTTTCTTT. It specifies CASIGGTYTEAFF. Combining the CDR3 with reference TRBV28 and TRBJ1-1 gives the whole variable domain DVKVTQSSRYLVKRTGEKVFLECVQDMDHENMFWYRQDPGLGLRLIYFSYDVKMKEKGDIPEGYSVSREKKERFSLILESASTNQTSMYLCASIGGTYTEAFFGQGTRLTVV.